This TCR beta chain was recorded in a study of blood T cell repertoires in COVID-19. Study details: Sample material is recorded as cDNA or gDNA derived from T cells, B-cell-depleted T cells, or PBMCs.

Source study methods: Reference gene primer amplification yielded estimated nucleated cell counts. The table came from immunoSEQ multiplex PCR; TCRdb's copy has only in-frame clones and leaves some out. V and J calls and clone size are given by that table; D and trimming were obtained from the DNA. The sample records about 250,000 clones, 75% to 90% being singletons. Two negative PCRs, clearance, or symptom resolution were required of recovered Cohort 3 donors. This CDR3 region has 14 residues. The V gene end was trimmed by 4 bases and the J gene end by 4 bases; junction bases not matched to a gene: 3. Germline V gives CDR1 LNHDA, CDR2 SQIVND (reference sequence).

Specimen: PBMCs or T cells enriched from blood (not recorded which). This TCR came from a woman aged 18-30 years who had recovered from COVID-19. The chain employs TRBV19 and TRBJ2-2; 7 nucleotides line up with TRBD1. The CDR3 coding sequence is TGTGCCAGTAGTAAGGGGGCAAGCACCGGGGAGCTGTTTTTT. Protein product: CASSKGASTGELFF.